This T cell receptor (beta chain) appears in the sequencing data of a study of OX40 agonist ivuxolimab in advanced cancers. Study overall: Head and neck, renal cell, melanoma or hepatocellular carcinoma were the cancers that dose-escalation patients had. The study, taken as a whole, reports: In the expanded peripheral T cells, antigen specificity was never determined.

Only in-frame clones appear in the TCRdb table, and some are missing; sequencing was by immunoSEQ multiplex PCR. The sample holds approximately 35,000 clones, around 80% seen once. A note on this clone: Its matching antigen is unknown.

After removal of 3 bases from V and 2 bases from J, the junction contained 4 bases not matched to a gene. CDR3 size: 16 residues. Germline V gene lookup returns CDR1 SGHAT and CDR2 FQNNGV. The source material was CD4+ or CD8+ T cells sorted from blood, sampled in a trial of the OX40 agonist ivuxolimab. This rearrangement joins TRBV11-2 to TRBJ2-3; 11 positions agree with TRBD2. This receptor was taken from an adult with an advanced solid tumor such as melanoma, head and neck, liver or kidney cancer. This CDR3 reads CASSFSGGGSTDTQYF. CDR3 DNA: TGTGCCAGCAGCTTTAGCGGGGGGGGCTCCACAGATACGCAGTATTTT. The full variable domain, completed using reference TRBV11-2 and TRBJ2-3, is EAGVAQSPRYKIIEKRQSVAFWCNPISGHATLYWYQQILGQGPKLLIQFQNNGVVDDSQLPKDRFSAERLKGVDSTLKIQPAKLEDSAVYLCASSFSGGGSTDTQYFGPGTRLTVL.